This TCR beta chain is from a study of monozygotic twins with inflammatory bowel disease. Germline CDR1 is MGHRA and CDR2 is YSYEKL. This CDR3 comprises 15 residues. The authors ran two nested PCRs of about 16 and 10 cycles on TCRalpha and TCRbeta cDNA. No DNA is given; TCRdb re-called the 5' RACE reads and lists each CDR3 protein once. The sample has about 150,000 distinct CDR3 sequences. This TCR was sampled from a human donor with ulcerative colitis or Crohn's disease, or a healthy co-twin of an affected twin (not recorded which). Sequenced material: blood. J is TRBJ2-5 and V is TRBV4-1; TCRdb designates TRBD2, a call that cannot be tested without DNA. CDR3: CASSQGTSGRQTQYF.